These 16 T cell receptor beta chains came from one sample sequenced in a study of blood T cell repertoires in COVID-19. This table comes from immunoSEQ multiplex PCR, and its TCRdb copy is limited to in-frame clones, with some not included. The repertoire has roughly 200,000 clones, roughly 80% of them found once; the top ten carry 5.5% to 7%. The sample taken for sequencing was peripheral blood. Receptors were obtained from a woman between 70 and 85 years old with acute or convalescent COVID-19.

V usage is TRBV19 and J usage is TRBJ2-7; D gene unclear. The germline gives CDR1 LNHDA, CDR2 SQIVND (reference sequence). This CDR3 has 14 amino acids. Trimming removed 4 bases at V and 0 bases at J, with 10 bases between. Written as DNA, the CDR3 is TGTGCCAGTAGTAAGAGGTTCAGCTCCTACGAGCAGTACTTC. Its protein product is CASSKRFSSYEQYF.

Only one count was recorded for this clone. V and J are TRBV5-1 and TRBJ1-6, with TRBD1 matching over 9 bases. The V gene end was trimmed by 3 bases and the J gene end by 1 base; junction bases not matched to a gene: 8. Per germline, CDR1 SGHRS and CDR2 YFSETQ. This CDR3 region has 18 residues. The CDR3 region is CASSSQGAGSSYNSPLHF. The CDR3 bases are TGCGCCAGCAGCTCACAGGGGGCAGGGAGTTCCTATAATTCACCCCTCCACTTT.

The V call is TRBV5-4, the J call TRBJ1-1, with D unresolved. CDR3 length equals 15 residues. The germline gives CDR1 SGHNT, CDR2 YYREEE (reference sequence). Between the trimmed V and J ends, which lost 0 bases and 5 bases, there was a span of 14 bases. CDR3 nucleotides: TGTGCCAGCAGCTTGGGGCCGGTCCCGGGGACTGAAGCTTTCTTT. This sequence encodes CASSLGPVPGTEAFF.

The V gene is TRBV6-5, the J gene TRBJ1-5; TRBD1 might be the D (5 bases). V was clipped by 4 bases and J by 3 bases, with 10 bases between them. CDR1 MNHEY and CDR2 SVGAGI come from the germline V gene. This CDR3 region has 14 residues. CDR3 bases: TGTGCCAGCAGTTTCACAGGAACCAATCAGCCCCAGCATTTT. Amino acid sequence: CASSFTGTNQPQHF.

The rearrangement uses TRBV7-9 and TRBJ2-5, with D unclear. This CDR3 region has 12 residues. CDR1 and CDR2 (germline): SEHNR, FQNEAQ (reference sequence). V gave up 5 bases and J gave up 5 bases, with 9 bases separating them. The DNA for the CDR3 is TGTGCCAGCAGCCCGGAGTGGGAGACCCAGTACTTC. This codes for CASSPEWETQYF.

This sequence joins TRBV3-1 (or the pseudogene TRBV3-2) and TRBJ2-3; a possible D gene is TRBD2 (6 bases). Germline loops: CDR1 LGHDT, CDR2 YNNKEL (reference sequence). Deletions cut 4 bases from V and 0 bases from J, with 8 bases between. The CDR3 is 14 residues long. CDR3 sequence: CASSRLESTDTQYF. The CDR3 region has the DNA TGTGCCAGCAGCCGACTAGAAAGCACAGATACGCAGTATTTT.

The chain has TRBV7-6 and TRBJ2-1; the D gene is possibly TRBD1 (5 bases). The ends were cut back, 2 bases at V and 9 bases at J, with 11 bases in the middle. From germline, CDR1 is SGHVS and CDR2 FNYEAQ. The CDR3 is 13 amino acids. CDR3 region: CASSLQGRGEQFF. Written as DNA, the CDR3 is TGTGCCAGCAGCTTACAGGGAAGGGGTGAGCAGTTCTTC.

Written as DNA, the CDR3 is TGTGCCAGTAGTATAGGTAGCGGCAGGGAAAAGGTAAATCAGCCCCAGCATTTT. Translated, it gives CASSIGSGREKVNQPQHF. The chain carries TRBV19 and TRBJ1-5, with D maybe TRBD1 (5 bases). Trimming removed 1 base at V and 4 bases at J, with 20 bases between. Germline CDR1 reads LNHDA; CDR2 reads SQIVND (reference sequence). This CDR3 region has 18 residues.

The chain recombines TRBV27 with TRBJ1-6; no definite D call. The CDR3 covers 15 residues. V lost 6 bases and J lost 1, with 10 bases in between. Germline V gene sequence: CDR1 MNHEY, CDR2 SMNVEV (reference sequence). The DNA of the CDR3 is TGTGCCAGCAGCCGCATTGAGTCCTATAATTCACCCCTCCACTTT. Translated, it gives CASSRIESYNSPLHF.

The V and J genes are TRBV18 and TRBJ2-7; D may be TRBD1 (5 bases). V was pared by 2 bases and J by 7 bases, with 12 bases between. CDR1 and CDR2 (germline): KGHSH, LQKENI. This CDR3 comprises 13 residues. The DNA of the CDR3 is TGTGCCAGCTCACCAAAAGGGGATTTGGAGCAGTACTTC. Residues: CASSPKGDLEQYF.

This clone was observed a single time. The gene calls are TRBV18 and TRBJ2-7; 10 nucleotides align to TRBD1. The CDR3 length is 15 residues. V shed 0 bases and J 6 bases; nucleotides not matched to a gene: 5. Germline V gene sequence: CDR1 KGHSH, CDR2 LQKENI. The CDR3 bases are TGTGCCAGCTCACCACCGGGACAGGGGTCCGGCGAGCAGTACTTC. It is translated as CASSPPGQGSGEQYF.

This clone has a handful of counts. V is TRBV6-5 and J is TRBJ2-7, with a tentative D call TRBD1 (5 bases). There are 13 residues in the CDR3. CDR1 and CDR2 (germline): MNHEY, SVGAGI. Trimming removed 6 bases at V and 0 bases at J, with 9 bases between. DNA for the CDR3: TGTGCCAGCAGCCCGACAGCCTCCTACGAGCAGTACTTC. Amino acids: CASSPTASYEQYF.

The chain employs TRBV5-5 and TRBJ2-3; D gene ambiguous. Deletions cut 2 bases from V and 6 bases from J, with 10 bases between. CDR1 is SGHKS and CDR2 is YYEKEE in the germline V gene (reference sequence). The CDR3 is made up of 13 amino acids. CDR3 coding DNA: TGTGCCAGCAGCTTCCTTAGTTTGGATACGCAGTATTTT. It specifies CASSFLSLDTQYF.

The chain joins TRBV18 to TRBJ2-1, with 10 bases identical to TRBD2. Germline lookup yields CDR1 KGHSH and CDR2 LQKENI. V lost 4 bases and J lost 5; bases outside the gene matches: 8. CDR3 length equals 16 residues. CDR3 amino acids: CASSLTSGTIDNEQFF. In DNA, the CDR3 is TGTGCCAGCTCACTCACTAGCGGGACGATAGACAATGAGCAGTTCTTC.

This clone was picked up one time. The chain carries TRBV4-2 and TRBJ2-3; tentatively, D is TRBD1 (6 bases). CDR3 length: 14 residues. Germline-derived CDR1 and CDR2 are LGHNA and YNFKEQ. Trimming pared 0 bases from V and 4 bases from J, leaving 8 bases between. The CDR3 DNA follows: TGTGCCAGCAGCCAAGATTCAGGGGCAGATACGCAGTATTTT. Residues: CASSQDSGADTQYF.

The chain employs TRBV19 and TRBJ2-7; 12 nucleotides line up with TRBD2. After removal of 2 bases from V and 6 bases from J, the junction contained 5 bases not matched to a gene. CDR1 LNHDA and CDR2 SQIVND come from the germline V gene (reference sequence). The CDR3 totals 15 residues. The CDR3 reads CASSIRGLAGSEQYF. CDR3 nucleotides: TGTGCCAGTAGTATAAGAGGACTAGCGGGATCCGAGCAGTACTTC.